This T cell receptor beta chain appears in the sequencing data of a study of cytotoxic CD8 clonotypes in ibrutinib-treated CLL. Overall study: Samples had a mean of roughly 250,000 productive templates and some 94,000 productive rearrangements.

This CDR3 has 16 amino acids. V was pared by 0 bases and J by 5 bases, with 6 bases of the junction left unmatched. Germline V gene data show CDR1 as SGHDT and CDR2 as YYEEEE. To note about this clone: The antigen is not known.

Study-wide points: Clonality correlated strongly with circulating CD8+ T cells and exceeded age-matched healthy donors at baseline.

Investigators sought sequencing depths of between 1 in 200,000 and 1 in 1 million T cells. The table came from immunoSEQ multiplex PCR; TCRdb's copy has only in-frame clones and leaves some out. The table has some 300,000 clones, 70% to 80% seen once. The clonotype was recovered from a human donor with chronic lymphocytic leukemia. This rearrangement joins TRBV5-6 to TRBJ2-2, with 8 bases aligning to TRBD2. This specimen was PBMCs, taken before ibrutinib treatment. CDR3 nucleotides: TGTGCCAGCAGCTTGGGGCTAGCGGGTCTGACCGGGGAGCTGTTTTTT. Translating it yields CASSLGLAGLTGELFF.